This T cell receptor beta chain was identified in a study of cytomegalovirus exposure and HLA in healthy donors. Study overall: In a previous analysis, about 100 million unique TCR beta sequences were found from some 180 million T cells. Study observations and caveats: The dataset shows that most TCR sequences were rare, while some public TCRs occurred in many donors. Fewer N-insertions (relative to the 666-donor mean) were reportedly seen in an Asian-associated ancestry cluster in a later analysis.

Germline CDR1 reads WNHNN; CDR2 reads SYGVQD (reference sequence). After removal of 4 bases from V and 1 base from J, the junction contained 6 bases not matched to a gene. The CDR3 is 15 residues long. The PCR was carried out with 60 Vbeta primers and 13 Jbeta primers. Measured with immunoSEQ multiplex PCR; TCRdb has only the in-frame clones, and not every one. The data show about 120,000 clones, with about 74% seen just once and roughly 2.5% held by the top ten. Concerning this clone itself: Its target is not known.

Although they were nominally healthy when sampled, donors likely had unrecorded immune exposures. This chain connects TRBV10-1 to TRBJ2-7; 8 bases match TRBD1. The TCR was taken from a female donor in good health and CMV-seronegative. The sample consisted of PBMCs. In nucleotides, the CDR3 is TGCGCCAGCAGTGTAAGGACAGGGTTGTCCTACGAGCAGTACTTC. It encodes CASSVRTGLSYEQYF.